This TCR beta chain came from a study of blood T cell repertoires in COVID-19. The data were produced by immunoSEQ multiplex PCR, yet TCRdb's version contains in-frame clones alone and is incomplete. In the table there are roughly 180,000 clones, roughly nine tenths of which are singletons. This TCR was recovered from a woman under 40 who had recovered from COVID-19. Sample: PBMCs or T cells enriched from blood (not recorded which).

The CDR3 is CASNQGGARTQYF. The CDR3 DNA reads as TGTGCCAGTAATCAAGGGGGGGCACGGACCCAGTACTTC. The V and J genes are TRBV19 and TRBJ2-5; D possibly corresponds to TRBD2 (7 bases). The ends were cut back, 7 bases at V and 7 bases at J, with 16 bases in the middle. The germline gives CDR1 LNHDA, CDR2 SQIVND (reference sequence). The CDR3 spans 13 residues.